The sequence of this T cell receptor beta chain was determined in a study of blood T cell repertoires in COVID-19. Study-wide context: Acute-phase and convalescent COVID-19 samples originated in the United States, Italy and Spain.

The repertoire was sequenced with immunoSEQ multiplex PCR; TCRdb's copy has only in-frame clones and lacks some. The sample shows about 220,000 clones, around 85% of them seen only once. Which cohort a participant joined came from the clinical history participants gave. The origin of this receptor is a woman in her thirties or forties with acute COVID-19. Sequenced sample: PBMCs or T cells enriched from blood (not recorded which).

CDR3 in amino acids: CASSFSQGAEKLFF. The CDR3 coding sequence is TGTGCCAGCAGTTTCTCACAGGGGGCTGAAAAACTGTTTTTT. The V and J genes are TRBV6-5 and TRBJ1-4; 9 positions agree with TRBD1. Per the germline V gene, CDR1 is MNHEY and CDR2 is SVGAGI. The CDR3 has 14 residues. The V segment lost 4 bases and the J segment 7 bases; nucleotides outside the gene matches: 4.